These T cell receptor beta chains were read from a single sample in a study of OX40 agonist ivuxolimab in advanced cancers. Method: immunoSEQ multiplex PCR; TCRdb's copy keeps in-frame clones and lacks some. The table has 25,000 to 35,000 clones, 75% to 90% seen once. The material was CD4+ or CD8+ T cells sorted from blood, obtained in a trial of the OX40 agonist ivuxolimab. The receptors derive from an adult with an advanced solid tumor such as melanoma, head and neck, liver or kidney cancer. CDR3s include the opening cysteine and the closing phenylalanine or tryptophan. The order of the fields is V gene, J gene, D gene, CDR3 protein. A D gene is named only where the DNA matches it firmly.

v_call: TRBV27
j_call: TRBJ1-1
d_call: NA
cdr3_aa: CASSLTGKTEAFF

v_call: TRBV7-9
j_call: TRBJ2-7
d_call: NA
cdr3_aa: CASSLAVSPYEQYF

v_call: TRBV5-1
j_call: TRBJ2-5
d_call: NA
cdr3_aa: CASSYRIPTSQETQYF

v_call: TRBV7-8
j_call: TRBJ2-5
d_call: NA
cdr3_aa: CASSTHRQGRETQYF

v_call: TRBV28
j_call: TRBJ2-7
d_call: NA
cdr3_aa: CASSLGPRTSDPLEQYF

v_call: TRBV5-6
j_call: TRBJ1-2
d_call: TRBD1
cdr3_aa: CASRQEARGPLNYGYTF

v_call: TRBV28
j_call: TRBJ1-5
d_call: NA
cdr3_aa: CASSPGTAVGMPQHF

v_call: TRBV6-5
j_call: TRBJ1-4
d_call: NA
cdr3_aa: CASSYYRDDEKLFF

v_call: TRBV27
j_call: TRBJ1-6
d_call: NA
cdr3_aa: CASSLDAAYSPLHF

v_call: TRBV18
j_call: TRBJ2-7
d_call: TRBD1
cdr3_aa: CASSPGTGGYEQYF

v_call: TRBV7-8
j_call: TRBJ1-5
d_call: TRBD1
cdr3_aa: CASSLLGQSNQPQHF

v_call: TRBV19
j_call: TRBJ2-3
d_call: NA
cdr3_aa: CASRGGGSDTQYF

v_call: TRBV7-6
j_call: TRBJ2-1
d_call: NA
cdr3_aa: CASSLSGLEGYNEQFF

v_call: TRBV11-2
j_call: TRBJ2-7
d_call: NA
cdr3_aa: CASSLDLAASYEQYF

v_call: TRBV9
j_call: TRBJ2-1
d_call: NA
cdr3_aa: CASSPTRGGIGDEQFF

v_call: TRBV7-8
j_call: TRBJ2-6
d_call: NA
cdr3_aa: CASSLAMRYSGANVLTF

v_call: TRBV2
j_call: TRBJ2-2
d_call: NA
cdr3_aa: CASFWTPVSGELFF

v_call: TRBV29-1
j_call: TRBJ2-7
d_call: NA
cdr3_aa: CSVERGDGSYEQYF

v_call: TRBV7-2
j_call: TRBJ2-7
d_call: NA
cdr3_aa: CASSLGGLNEQYF

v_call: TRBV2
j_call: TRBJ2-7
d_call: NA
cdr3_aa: CASSMNWGSEQYF

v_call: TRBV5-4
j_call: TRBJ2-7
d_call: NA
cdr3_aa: CASSLIGALGSYEQYF

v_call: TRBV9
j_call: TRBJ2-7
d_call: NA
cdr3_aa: CASSVVQNSYEQYF

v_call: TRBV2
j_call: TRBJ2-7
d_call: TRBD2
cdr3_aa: CASSEGLLAGGYYEQYF

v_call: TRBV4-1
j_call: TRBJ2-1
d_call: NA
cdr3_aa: CASSQGGLSYNEQFF

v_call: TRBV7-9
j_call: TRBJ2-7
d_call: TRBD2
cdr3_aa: CASSPGTSVEQYF

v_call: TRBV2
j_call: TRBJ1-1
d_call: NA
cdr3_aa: CASSEAVGKVTEAFF

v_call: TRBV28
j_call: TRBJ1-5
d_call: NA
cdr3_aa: CASSCRGYTSNQPQHF

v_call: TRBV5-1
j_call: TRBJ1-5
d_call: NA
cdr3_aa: CASSLASGAGQPQHF

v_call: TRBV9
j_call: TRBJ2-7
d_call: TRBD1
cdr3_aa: CASSVASGQGYEQYF

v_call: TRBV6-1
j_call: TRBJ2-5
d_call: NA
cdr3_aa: CASSVGSQETQYF

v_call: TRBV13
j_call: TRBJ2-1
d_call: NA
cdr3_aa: CASSLGEGFYNEQFF

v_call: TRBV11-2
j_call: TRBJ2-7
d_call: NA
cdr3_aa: CASSLESRGGSYEQYF

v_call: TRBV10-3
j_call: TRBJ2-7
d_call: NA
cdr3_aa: CAISEGSSYEQYF

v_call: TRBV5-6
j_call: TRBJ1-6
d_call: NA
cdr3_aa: CASSFRRGESYNSPLHF

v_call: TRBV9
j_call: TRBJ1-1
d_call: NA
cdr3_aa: CASSVGAEAFF

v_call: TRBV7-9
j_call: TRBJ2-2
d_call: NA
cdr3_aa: CASRPDSHLNTGELFF

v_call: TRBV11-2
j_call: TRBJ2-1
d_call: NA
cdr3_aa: CASSSPQRYNEQFF

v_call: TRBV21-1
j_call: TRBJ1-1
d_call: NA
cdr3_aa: CASSSQGEVNTEAFF

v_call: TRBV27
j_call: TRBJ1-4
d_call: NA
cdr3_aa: CASSAGTWSEKLFF

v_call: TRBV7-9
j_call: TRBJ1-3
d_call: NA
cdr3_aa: CASSGRGLWDTIYF

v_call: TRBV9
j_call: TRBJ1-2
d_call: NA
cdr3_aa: CASSVADRDTYHTF

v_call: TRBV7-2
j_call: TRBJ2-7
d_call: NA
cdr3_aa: CASSYLTYEQYF

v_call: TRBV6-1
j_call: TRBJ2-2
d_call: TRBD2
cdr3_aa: CASSGTSGGNTGELFF

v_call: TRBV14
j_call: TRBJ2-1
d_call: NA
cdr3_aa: CASSQRHPLDEQFF

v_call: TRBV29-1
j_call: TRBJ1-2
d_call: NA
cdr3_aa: CSVEAAEGGGSYGYTF

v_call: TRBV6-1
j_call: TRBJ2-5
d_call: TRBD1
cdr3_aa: CASSESRTGWGETQYF

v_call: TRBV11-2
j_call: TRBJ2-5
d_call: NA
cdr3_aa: CASSFGTQETQYF

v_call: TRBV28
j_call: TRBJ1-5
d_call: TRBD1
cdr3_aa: CASSQILTGTGGNQPQHF

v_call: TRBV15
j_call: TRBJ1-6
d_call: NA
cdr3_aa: CATSRGGDRTYNSPLHF

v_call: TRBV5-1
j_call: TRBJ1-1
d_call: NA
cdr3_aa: CASGQGLENTEAFF

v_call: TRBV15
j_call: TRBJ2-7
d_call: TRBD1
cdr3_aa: CATSTEHRDRAWEQYF

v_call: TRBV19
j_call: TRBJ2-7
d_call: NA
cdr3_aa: CASSMGQVEAYEQYF

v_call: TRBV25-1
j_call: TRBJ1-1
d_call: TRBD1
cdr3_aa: CASSEFVRGRSEAFF